What follows are 28 T cell receptor beta chains derived from one specimen sequenced in a study of CD8 T cells in ankylosing spondylitis. A single record per CDR3 protein comes from TCRdb applying MiXCR to the 5' RACE reads. The data show 150,000 to 200,000 distinct CDR3 sequences, with roughly 20% seen just once and around 4.1% held by the top ten. Sample: blood, either unsorted or a sorted T cell fraction (not recorded which). The source is a male donor between 5 and 29 years old with ankylosing spondylitis or in good health (not recorded which).

At least ten counts were recorded for this clonotype. The J gene is TRBJ2-1, the V gene TRBV4-2, with D maybe TRBD1 (6 bases). The CDR3 runs to 18 residues. The V end was cut by 1 base, the J end by 1 base, with 17 bases between. CDR1 and CDR2 (germline): LGHNA, YNFKEQ. CDR3 loop: CASSQVEVRDKSYNEQFF. CDR3 bases: TGTGCCAGCAGCCAAGTAGAGGTACGGGACAAATCCTACAATGAGCAGTTCTTC.

This clonotype was recorded at least ten times. The chain has TRBV7-2 and TRBJ1-1, with D hard to call. V dropped 1 base and J dropped 4 bases, with 7 bases sitting between them. Germline-derived CDR1 and CDR2 are SGHTA and FQGNSA. The CDR3 is 13 amino acids. The CDR3 sequence: CASSLGFGTEAFF. The CDR3 DNA reads TGTGCCAGCAGCTTAGGTTTCGGCACTGAAGCTTTCTTT. Together with reference TRBV7-2 and TRBJ1-1, the CDR3 gives the full variable domain: GAGVSQSPSNKVTEKGKDVELRCDPISGHTALYWYRQSLGQGLEFLIYFQGNSAPDKSGLPSDRFSAERTGGSVSTLTIQRTQQEDSAVYLCASSLGFGTEAFFGQGTRLTVV.

This clonotype was observed at least ten times. The chain recombines TRBV4-3 with TRBJ2-3, with D hard to call. Germline loops: CDR1 LGHNA, CDR2 YSLEER. Trimming removed 0 bases at V and 2 bases at J, with 15 bases between. This CDR3 region has 17 residues. This chain's CDR3 is CASSQDVAGSFTDTQYF. CDR3 coding DNA: TGCGCCAGCAGCCAAGACGTCGCCGGGTCTTTCACAGATACGCAGTATTTT.

The chain has TRBV7-2 and TRBJ2-3; TRBD2 is a possible D gene (6 bases). CDR3 length: 14 residues. CDR1 and CDR2 from the germline V gene are SGHTA and FQGNSA. V dropped 5 bases and J dropped 5 bases, with 14 bases sitting between them. CDR3 DNA: TGTGCCAGCAGCCTAAAGCGGGCTGGAGATACGCAGTATTTT. Translating gives CASSLKRAGDTQYF.

The V gene is TRBV12-3 or TRBV12-4, the J gene TRBJ2-7, with TRBD1 identical over 9 bases. Trimming removed 3 bases from V and 3 bases from J; junction bases left unmatched: 6. This CDR3 region has 15 residues. The CDR3 region has the DNA TGTGCCAGCAGTTTGCCCGGGACAGGGAACTACGAGCAGTACTTC. This codes for CASSLPGTGNYEQYF.

This clonotype came up many times. The genes are TRBV5-1 and TRBJ2-1; D not certain. The CDR3 contains 15 residues. V dropped 0 bases and J dropped 1 base, with 8 bases sitting between them. Germline V gene sequence: CDR1 SGHRS, CDR2 YFSETQ. The CDR3 protein is CASSLGAASYNEQFF. The CDR3 DNA is TGCGCCAGCAGCTTGGGCGCAGCATCCTACAATGAGCAGTTCTTC.

This clonotype was seen at least ten times. This sequence joins TRBV20-1 and TRBJ1-2, with 8 bases that match TRBD1. CDR3 length: 14 residues. The V gene's germline CDR1 is DFQATT and CDR2 SNEGSKA (reference sequence). Losses at the gene ends were 3 bases for V and 2 bases for J; bases not matched to a gene: 5. The CDR3 spells CSASRQGINYGYTF. CDR3 bases: TGCAGTGCTAGTCGACAGGGGATAAACTATGGCTACACCTTC.

The J gene is TRBJ2-1, the V gene TRBV10-1; 8 bases match TRBD2. The length of the CDR3 is 17 residues. In germline, CDR1 is WNHNN, CDR2 SYGVQD (reference sequence). Unmatched junction bases numbered 12, after V lost 0 bases and J lost 8 bases. The CDR3 protein is CASSESTGGPFEDEQFF. The CDR3 nucleotides read TGCGCCAGCAGTGAGTCTACGGGAGGGCCTTTTGAGGATGAGCAGTTCTTC.

This clonotype was counted at least ten times. The V call is TRBV11-2, the J call TRBJ2-2; TRBD1 is a possible D gene (5 bases). Between the trimmed V and J ends, which lost 1 base and 5 bases, there was a span of 11 bases. This CDR3 is 15 amino acids long. The germline V gene has CDR1 SGHAT and CDR2 FQNNGV. Written as DNA, the CDR3 is TGTGCCAGCAGCTTAGTCAGGGAACGGACCGGGGAGCTGTTTTTT. Translating gives CASSLVRERTGELFF.

This chain uses TRBV20-1 with TRBJ2-1; TRBD2 might be the D (6 bases). CDR1 and CDR2 (germline): DFQATT, SNEGSKA (reference sequence). Trimming pared 5 bases from V and 4 bases from J, leaving 18 bases between. The CDR3 covers 15 residues. CDR3 protein: CSAPRETSAYNEQFF. The CDR3 region has the DNA TGCAGTGCTCCTAGGGAGACTAGTGCTTACAATGAGCAGTTCTTC.

This clonotype was observed at least ten times. The chain has TRBV7-2 and TRBJ2-2, with D tentatively TRBD2 (7 bases). The germline V gene encodes CDR1 SGHTA and CDR2 FQGNSA. Trimming took 6 bases from V and 6 from J, leaving 14 bases between them. This CDR3 has 14 amino acids. As DNA, the CDR3 is TGTGCCAGCAGTCTCGCGGGGGCCGCCGGGGAGCTGTTTTTT. Translating it yields CASSLAGAAGELFF. Together with reference TRBV7-2 and TRBJ2-2, the CDR3 gives the full variable domain: GAGVSQSPSNKVTEKGKDVELRCDPISGHTALYWYRQSLGQGLEFLIYFQGNSAPDKSGLPSDRFSAERTGGSVSTLTIQRTQQEDSAVYLCASSLAGAAGELFFGEGSRLTVL.

The rearrangement links TRBV10-3 to TRBJ2-1; 11 bases align to TRBD2. Trimming at V came to 3 bases and at J to 15 bases, leaving 10 bases not matched to a gene. The CDR3 runs 14 residues. From germline, CDR1 is ENHRY and CDR2 SYGVKD. CDR3: CAISDDSGRASPFF. The DNA of the CDR3 is TGTGCCATCAGTGATGATAGCGGGAGGGCCTCCCCGTTCTTC.

The chain recombines TRBV30 with TRBJ1-2; D call uncertain. The V end lost 4 bases, the J end lost 2 bases, and 8 bases lay between the germline ends. Germline V lookup: CDR1 GTSNPN, CDR2 SVGIG (reference sequence). CDR3 length equals 12 residues. The chain's CDR3 is CAWTQLNYGYTF. DNA for the CDR3: TGTGCCTGGACCCAACTGAACTATGGCTACACCTTC.

This clonotype occurred many times. V gene TRBV9 combines with J gene TRBJ2-1; D possibly matches TRBD1 or TRBD2 (5 bases each). The germline V gene has CDR1 SGDLS and CDR2 YYNGEE. Trimming pared 3 bases from V and 10 bases from J, leaving 14 bases between. This CDR3 has 13 amino acids. CDR3: CASSDRLWGEQFF. In DNA, the CDR3 is TGTGCCAGCAGCGACCGCCTTTGGGGGGAGCAGTTCTTC.

The chain links TRBV5-4 to TRBJ2-1; unclear D gene. CDR3 length: 12 residues. V was trimmed by 0 bases and J by 10 bases, leaving 8 bases between them. Germline values: CDR1 SGHNT, CDR2 YYREEE (reference sequence). The CDR3 DNA follows: TGTGCCAGCAGCTTGGGTGAGGAAGAGCAGTTCTTC. Its protein is CASSLGEEEQFF.

V usage is TRBV27 and J usage is TRBJ2-7; 10 bases are a match to TRBD1. V was pared by 5 bases and J by 3 bases, with 13 bases of the junction left unmatched. The CDR3 covers 17 residues. Germline-derived CDR1 and CDR2 are MNHEY and SMNVEV (reference sequence). CDR3 sequence reads: CASSPPLGTGAFYEQYF. The CDR3 nucleotides are TGTGCCAGCAGTCCGCCCTTAGGGACAGGGGCGTTCTACGAGCAGTACTTC.

This clonotype was counted a few times. The CDR3 here is CASSLNSAGELFF. The CDR3 nucleotides are TGTGCCAGCAGCTTGAATTCAGCCGGGGAGCTGTTTTTT. The chain employs TRBV5-5 and TRBJ2-2; no reliable D call. This CDR3 comprises 13 residues. Trimming shortened V by 1 base and J by 6 bases, and 7 bases separated the two germline ends. Germline CDR1 reads SGHKS; CDR2 reads YYEKEE (reference sequence).

Many counts were recorded for this clonotype. The gene calls are TRBV27 and TRBJ2-7, with 8 bases identical to TRBD2. This CDR3 comprises 17 residues. Germline V gene sequence: CDR1 MNHEY, CDR2 SMNVEV (reference sequence). V lost 8 bases to trimming and J lost 5 bases; unmatched junction nucleotides: 20. This CDR3 reads CASGRLKVGAGVHEQYF. In nucleotides, the CDR3 is TGTGCCAGCGGGAGGTTAAAAGTGGGAGCGGGAGTGCACGAGCAGTACTTC.

This clonotype was observed at least ten times. The CDR3 DNA is TGTGCCAGCTCACCGCGTCGGGACGGGAGCTCCTACAATGAGCAGTTCTTC. This translates into CASSPRRDGSSYNEQFF. V is TRBV18 and J is TRBJ2-1; TRBD2 might be the D (6 bases). Germline CDR1 reads KGHSH; CDR2 reads LQKENI. Deletions cut 3 bases from V and 0 bases from J, with 15 bases between. This CDR3 is built from 17 residues.

This clonotype has ten or more counts. As DNA, the CDR3 is TGTGCCAGCAGTTTGGGCCCAATCGAAGCTTTCTTT. Protein sequence: CASSLGPIEAFF. The rearrangement uses TRBV12-3 or TRBV12-4 and TRBJ1-1; D unclear. CDR3 length: 12 residues. V shed 3 bases and J shed 8 bases, with 10 bases lying between them.

This clonotype has ten or more counts. The gene calls are TRBV20-1 and TRBJ1-2; TRBD1 is a possible D gene (5 bases). This CDR3 spans 13 amino acids. Trimming took off 6 bases at V and 1 base at J, with 12 bases between the two ends. CDR1 DFQATT and CDR2 SNEGSKA come from the germline V gene (reference sequence). The CDR3 bases are TGCAGTGCGGCGACAGATCTTAACTATGGCTACACCTTC. Protein product: CSAATDLNYGYTF.

V usage is TRBV20-1 and J usage is TRBJ2-1; the D gene is possibly TRBD2 (7 bases). V was shortened by 1 base and J by 8 bases, with 21 bases between the two germline ends. This CDR3 contains 16 residues. Germline V gives CDR1 DFQATT, CDR2 SNEGSKA (reference sequence). Here the CDR3 reads CSARGEGTLPNDEQFF. DNA of the CDR3: TGCAGTGCTAGAGGGGAGGGGACACTCCCGAACGATGAGCAGTTCTTC.

J is TRBJ2-7 and V is TRBV27; the D is unclear. CDR3 length: 13 residues. CDR1 is MNHEY and CDR2 is SMNVEV in the germline V gene (reference sequence). Trimming took 5 bases from V and 5 from J, leaving 13 bases between them. The CDR3: CASSESNRDEQYV. The CDR3, as DNA: TGTGCCAGCAGTGAGTCGAATAGGGACGAGCAGTACGTC.

The sample holds many counts of this clonotype. The chain employs TRBV20-1 and TRBJ2-5; D ambiguous. Per germline, CDR1 DFQATT and CDR2 SNEGSKA (reference sequence). Trimming took 5 bases from V and 5 from J, leaving 15 bases between them. The length of the CDR3 is 13 residues. CDR3 nucleotide sequence: TGCAGTGCTCCGATACTCGGGCAGGAGACCCAGTACTTC. The encoded protein is CSAPILGQETQYF.

This clonotype was seen at least ten times. The chain links TRBV12-3 or TRBV12-4 to TRBJ2-5; TRBD1 or TRBD2 may be the D gene (5 bases each). The CDR3 covers 15 residues. The V and J ends lost 5 bases and 6 bases respectively, with 19 bases between them. As DNA, the CDR3 is TGTGCCAGCAGTCAGTCGGAGGCAGGGAGCCAGACCCAGTACTTC. Protein sequence: CASSQSEAGSQTQYF.

This clonotype has more than one count but fewer than ten. The rearrangement links TRBV20-1 to TRBJ1-5; D uncertain. Trimming left V 6 bases short and J 7 bases short, with 16 bases between. Germline V gene lookup returns CDR1 DFQATT and CDR2 SNEGSKA (reference sequence). The CDR3 has 13 amino acids. The CDR3 coding sequence is TGCAGTGCCGCGACCCGATCTGTCCAGCCCCAGCATTTT. Translating gives CSAATRSVQPQHF.

The V and J genes are TRBV24-1 and TRBJ2-1; TRBD2 matches at 9 bases. The CDR3 is made up of 17 amino acids. Germline values: CDR1 KGHDR, CDR2 SFDVKD. V shed 3 bases, J shed 0 bases, and the junction held 5 bases outside the gene matches. The CDR3 nucleotides read TGTGCCACCAGTGATCACAAAGCGGGAGGCTCCTACAATGAGCAGTTCTTC. Translation gives CATSDHKAGGSYNEQFF.

This clonotype was detected ten times or more. The CDR3 DNA reads as TGTGCCAGCAGCTTAGATCCAGGGGCCTACAATGAGCAGTTCTTC. It translates to CASSLDPGAYNEQFF. The V gene is TRBV11-2, the J gene TRBJ2-1, with D perhaps matching TRBD1 (6 bases). Trimming left V 0 bases short and J 2 bases short, with 8 bases between. Germline lookup yields CDR1 SGHAT and CDR2 FQNNGV. The CDR3 covers 15 residues.